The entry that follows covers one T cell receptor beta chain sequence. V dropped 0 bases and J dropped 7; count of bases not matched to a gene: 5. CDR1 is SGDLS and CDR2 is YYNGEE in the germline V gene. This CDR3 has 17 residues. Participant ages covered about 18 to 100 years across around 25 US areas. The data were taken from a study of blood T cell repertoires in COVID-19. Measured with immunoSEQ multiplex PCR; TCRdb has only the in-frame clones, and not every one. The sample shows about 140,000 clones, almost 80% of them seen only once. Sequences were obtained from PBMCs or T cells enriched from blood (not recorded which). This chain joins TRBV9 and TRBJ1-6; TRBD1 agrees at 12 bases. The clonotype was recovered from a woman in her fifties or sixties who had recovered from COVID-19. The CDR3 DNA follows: TGTGCCAGCAGCGTAGATCCGGGACAGGGGGCAAATTCACCCCTCCACTTT. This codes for CASSVDPGQGANSPLHF.